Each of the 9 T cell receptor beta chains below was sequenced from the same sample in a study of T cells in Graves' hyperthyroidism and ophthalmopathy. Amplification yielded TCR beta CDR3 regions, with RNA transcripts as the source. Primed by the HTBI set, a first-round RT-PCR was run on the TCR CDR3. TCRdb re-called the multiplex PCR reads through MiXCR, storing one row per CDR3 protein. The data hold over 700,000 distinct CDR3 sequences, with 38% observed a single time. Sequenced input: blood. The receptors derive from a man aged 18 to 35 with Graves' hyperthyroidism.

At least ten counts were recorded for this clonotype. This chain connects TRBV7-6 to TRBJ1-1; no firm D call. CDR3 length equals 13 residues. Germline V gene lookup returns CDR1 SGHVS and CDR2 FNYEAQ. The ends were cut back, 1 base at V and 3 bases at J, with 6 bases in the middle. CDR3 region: CASSLGEDTEAFF. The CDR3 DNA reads TGTGCCAGCAGCTTAGGAGAGGACACTGAAGCTTTCTTT.

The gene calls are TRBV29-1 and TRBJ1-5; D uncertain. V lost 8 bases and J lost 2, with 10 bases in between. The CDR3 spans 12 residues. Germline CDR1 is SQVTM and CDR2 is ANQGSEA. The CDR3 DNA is TGCAGCTACGGGAGGGGCAATCAGCCCCAGCATTTT. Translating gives CSYGRGNQPQHF.

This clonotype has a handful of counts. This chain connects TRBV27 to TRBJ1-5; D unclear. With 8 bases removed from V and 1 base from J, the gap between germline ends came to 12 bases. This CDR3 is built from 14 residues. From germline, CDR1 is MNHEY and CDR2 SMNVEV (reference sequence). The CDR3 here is CASDTTGSNQPQHF. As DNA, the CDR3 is TGTGCCAGCGACACGACGGGGAGCAATCAGCCCCAGCATTTT.

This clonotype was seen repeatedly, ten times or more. CDR3 bases: TGTGCCAGCAGTTTTGGGACAGGGGGGCAGCCCCAGCATTTT. Translation gives CASSFGTGGQPQHF. The rearrangement joins TRBV2 to TRBJ1-5; 11 bases match TRBD1. V dropped 5 bases and J dropped 7; count of bases not matched to a gene: 4. CDR1 is SNHLY and CDR2 is FYNNEI in the germline V gene. The CDR3 is made up of 14 amino acids.

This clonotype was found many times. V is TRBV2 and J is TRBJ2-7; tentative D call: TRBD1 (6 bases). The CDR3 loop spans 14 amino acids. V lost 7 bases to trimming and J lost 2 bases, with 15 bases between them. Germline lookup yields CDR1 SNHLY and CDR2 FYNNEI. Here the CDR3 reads CASMPGHVTYEQYF. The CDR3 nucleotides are TGTGCCAGCATGCCGGGACACGTCACCTACGAGCAGTACTTC.

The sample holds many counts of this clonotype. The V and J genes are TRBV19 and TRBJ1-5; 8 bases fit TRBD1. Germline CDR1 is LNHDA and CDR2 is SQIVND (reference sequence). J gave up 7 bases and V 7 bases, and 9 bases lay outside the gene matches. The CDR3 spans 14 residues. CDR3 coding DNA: TGTGCCAGTACCTGGACAGGGAAAGGGCAGCCCCAGCATTTT. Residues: CASTWTGKGQPQHF.

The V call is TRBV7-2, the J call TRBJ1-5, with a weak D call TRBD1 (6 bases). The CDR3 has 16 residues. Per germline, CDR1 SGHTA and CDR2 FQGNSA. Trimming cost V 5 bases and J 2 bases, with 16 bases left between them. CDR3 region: CASSPSGGLGNQPQHF. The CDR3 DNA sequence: TGTGCCAGCAGCCCCTCGGGGGGGCTCGGCAATCAGCCCCAGCATTTT.

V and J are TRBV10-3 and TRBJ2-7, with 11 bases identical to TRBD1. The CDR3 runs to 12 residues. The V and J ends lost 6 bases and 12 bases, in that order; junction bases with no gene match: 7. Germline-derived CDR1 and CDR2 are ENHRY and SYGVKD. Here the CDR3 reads CAIRPGTGGLYF. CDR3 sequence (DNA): TGTGCCATCAGACCCGGGACAGGGGGTCTGTACTTC.

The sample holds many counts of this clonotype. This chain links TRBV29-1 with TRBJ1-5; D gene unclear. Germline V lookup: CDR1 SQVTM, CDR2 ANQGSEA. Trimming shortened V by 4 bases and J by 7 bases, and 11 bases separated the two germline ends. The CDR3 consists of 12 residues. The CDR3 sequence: CSVGYGDQPQHF. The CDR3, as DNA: TGCAGCGTTGGATATGGTGACCAGCCCCAGCATTTT. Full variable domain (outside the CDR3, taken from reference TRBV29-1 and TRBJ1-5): SAVISQKPSRDICQRGTSLTIQCQVDSQVTMMFWYRQQPGQSLTLIATANQGSEATYESGFVIDKFPISRPNLTFSTLTVSNMSPEDSSIYLCSVGYGDQPQHFGDGTRLSIL.